Each of the 16 T cell receptor beta chains below was sequenced from the same sample in a study of cytomegalovirus exposure and HLA in healthy donors (dated by TCRdb to about 2017). The library was obtained by the immunoSEQ multiplex PCR assay. The multiplex PCR relied on a mix of 60 forward primers for TCR Vbeta segments and 13 reverse primers for TCR Jbeta segments. TCRdb took this table from immuneACCESS and kept in-frame rearrangements with V and J called. Such tables lack part of the clones; where checked against another copy, unresolved V genes explain under half of the gap, and the rest is unexplained. The sample data list roughly 80,000 clones, and roughly four fifths of these were observed just once. 1.5% to 2% of the sample is in the top ten clones. Input material: PBMCs. These receptors all stem from a woman in her 30s in good health and CMV-seronegative.

This clone is a singleton in its sample. The CDR3 region has the DNA TGTGCCAGTATGCCGGGGAGCTCCTACAATGAGCAGTTCTTC. Protein sequence: CASMPGSSYNEQFF. This chain joins TRBV19 and TRBJ2-1; D perhaps matches TRBD2 (5 bases). This CDR3 comprises 14 residues. V was trimmed by 7 bases and J by 0 bases, leaving 10 bases between them. Germline CDR1 reads LNHDA; CDR2 reads SQIVND (reference sequence).

The V gene is TRBV29-1, the J gene TRBJ2-6, with no clear D. Germline values: CDR1 SQVTM, CDR2 ANQGSEA. V lost 0 bases, J lost 0 bases, and 6 bases lay in between. The CDR3 contains 15 residues. Written as DNA, the CDR3 is TGCAGCGTTGAAGAACACAGCTCTGGGGCCAACGTCCTGACTTTC. As protein: CSVEEHSSGANVLTF. The complete variable domain, with remaining parts taken from reference TRBV29-1 and TRBJ2-6, reads SAVISQKPSRDICQRGTSLTIQCQVDSQVTMMFWYRQQPGQSLTLIATANQGSEATYESGFVIDKFPISRPNLTFSTLTVSNMSPEDSSIYLCSVEEHSSGANVLTFGAGSRLTVL.

This chain links TRBV11-3 with TRBJ1-1; 8 bases line up with TRBD1. V shed 5 bases and J 4 bases; nucleotides not matched to a gene: 3. The CDR3 covers 13 residues. CDR1 is SGHNT, CDR2 YENEEA, per germline. In nucleotides, the CDR3 is TGTGCCAGCAGCGACACAGGGGGCACTGAAGCTTTCTTT. Protein: CASSDTGGTEAFF.

CDR3 amino acids: CAIRSSGNTIYF. For the CDR3, the DNA is TGTGCCATCAGGTCGTCTGGAAACACCATATATTTT. V usage is TRBV10-3 and J usage is TRBJ1-3, with D uncertain. Germline values: CDR1 ENHRY, CDR2 SYGVKD. V lost 6 bases and J 1 base, leaving 4 bases between the germline ends. The CDR3 loop spans 12 amino acids.

Only one count was recorded for this clone. The CDR3, as DNA: TGTGCCAGTAGTATAGGGGGCGGGACCCACAATGAGCAGTTCTTC. Translating it yields CASSIGGGTHNEQFF. The V gene is TRBV19, the J gene TRBJ2-1, with D perhaps matching TRBD2 (6 bases). V was pared by 1 base and J by 5 bases, with 12 bases between. The germline CDR1 and CDR2 sequences are LNHDA and SQIVND (reference sequence). This CDR3 contains 15 residues.

The V call is TRBV18, the J call TRBJ2-1, with D possibly TRBD2 on 5 matching bases. Trimming shortened V by 3 bases and J by 1 base, and 16 bases separated the two germline ends. The CDR3 sequence is 17 residues long. CDR1 and CDR2 (germline): KGHSH, LQKENI. The DNA of the CDR3 is TGTGCCAGCTCACCCGCTCCCGAGGGCCAATCCTACAATGAGCAGTTCTTC. Translating it yields CASSPAPEGQSYNEQFF. The complete variable domain, with remaining parts taken from reference TRBV18 and TRBJ2-1, reads NAGVMQNPRHLVRRRGQEARLRCSPMKGHSHVYWYRQLPEEGLKFMVYLQKENIIDESGMPKERFSAEFPKEGPSILRIQQVVRGDSAAYFCASSPAPEGQSYNEQFFGPGTRLTVL.

The chain employs TRBV5-4 and TRBJ2-3; TRBD1 agrees at 7 bases. The V and J ends lost 3 bases and 2 bases, in that order; junction bases with no gene match: 6. The CDR3 sequence is 15 residues long. The germline CDR1 and CDR2 sequences are SGHNT and YYREEE (reference sequence). DNA of the CDR3: TGTGCCAGCAGCTCCGGACAGGACACCACAGATACGCAGTATTTT. Translating it yields CASSSGQDTTDTQYF.

The CDR3 protein is CASSDENRVNTEAFF. The CDR3 region has the DNA TGTGCCAGCAGTGATGAGAACAGGGTCAACACTGAAGCTTTCTTT. This chain joins TRBV25-1 and TRBJ1-1; the D gene is possibly TRBD1 (6 bases). Trimming shortened V by 3 bases and J by 2 bases, and 13 bases separated the two germline ends. This CDR3 comprises 15 residues. The germline V gene encodes CDR1 MGHDK and CDR2 SYGVNS. Based on the CDR3 plus reference TRBV25-1 and TRBJ1-1, the full variable domain is EADIYQTPRYLVIGTGKKITLECSQTMGHDKMYWYQQDPGMELHLIHYSYGVNSTEKGDLSSESTVSRIRTEHFPLTLESARPSHTSQYLCASSDENRVNTEAFFGQGTRLTVV.

This chain connects TRBV6-1 to TRBJ2-5; TRBD2 agrees at 7 bases. Germline V CDR1 and CDR2: MNHNS, SASEGT. The CDR3 loop spans 16 amino acids. J lost 5 bases, V lost 2 bases, and 11 bases had no gene match. The CDR3 nucleotides read TGTGCCAGCAGTGAATGGGCGGGAGTTAGTTGGGAGACCCAGTACTTC. The encoded protein is CASSEWAGVSWETQYF.

Only a few counts were recorded for this clone. This chain joins TRBV27 and TRBJ2-5; 10 nucleotides align to TRBD2. The CDR3 runs to 13 residues. Trimming took 5 bases from V and 5 from J; bases not matched to a gene: 2. The V gene's germline CDR1 is MNHEY and CDR2 SMNVEV (reference sequence). The CDR3 region is CASSQREGETQYF. DNA for the CDR3: TGTGCCAGCAGTCAGCGGGAGGGGGAGACCCAGTACTTC.

The gene calls are TRBV6-5 and TRBJ1-1, with 8 bases aligning to TRBD1. There are 14 residues in the CDR3. CDR1 is MNHEY and CDR2 is SVGAGI in the germline V gene. Germline trimming cut 5 bases from V and 8 bases from J; bases unmatched to any gene: 10. For the CDR3, the DNA is TGTGCCAGCAGTGAAGAGTGGGGACAGGCCGAAGCTTTCTTT. It is translated as CASSEEWGQAEAFF.

This chain uses TRBV21-1 with TRBJ2-7; the table names TRBD1, a call not compared with the DNA. TRBV21-1 is labeled a pseudogene. This CDR3 spans 17 amino acids. The CDR3 protein is CASSSRPGQVNHYEQYF. The CDR3 DNA follows: TGTGCCAGCAGCTCAAGACCGGGACAGGTGAATCACTACGAGCAGTACTTC.

This clone was found a few times. J is TRBJ2-7 and V is TRBV27, with D maybe TRBD2 (5 bases). From germline, CDR1 is MNHEY and CDR2 SMNVEV (reference sequence). V was pared by 11 bases and J by 3 bases, with 11 bases between. The CDR3 contains 11 residues. DNA of the CDR3: TGTGCCGCGGGCCTTTACTACGAGCAGTACTTC. Residues: CAAGLYYEQYF.

This sequence joins TRBV7-2 and TRBJ2-7; D not certain. Deletions cut 3 bases from V and 4 bases from J, with 10 bases between. The CDR3 runs to 13 residues. Germline V CDR1 and CDR2: SGHTA, FQGNSA. CDR3 loop: CASSFFSEYEQYF. CDR3 bases: TGTGCCAGCAGCTTTTTTTCGGAGTACGAGCAGTACTTC.

The chain has TRBV5-1 and TRBJ1-1; D possibly corresponds to TRBD1 (5 bases). CDR1 and CDR2 (germline): SGHRS, YFSETQ. The germline V and J ends were trimmed by 3 bases and 0 bases, with 12 bases remaining between them. The CDR3 runs 15 residues. CDR3 in amino acids: CASSWVTAMNTEAFF. Written as DNA, the CDR3 is TGCGCCAGCAGCTGGGTGACAGCCATGAACACTGAAGCTTTCTTT.

V and J are TRBV29-1 and TRBJ2-3, with 9 bases fitting TRBD1. The germline V gene has CDR1 SQVTM and CDR2 ANQGSEA. Losses at the gene ends were 5 bases for V and 5 bases for J; bases not matched to a gene: 5. This CDR3 region has 13 residues. The CDR3 DNA reads as TGCAGCGTTCCCGGACAGGGGTTAGATACGCAGTATTTT. Protein sequence: CSVPGQGLDTQYF.